Sequencing of this T cell receptor (beta chain) was carried out in a study of identical twins. TCRdb reprocessed the 5' RACE reads with MiXCR, giving one entry per CDR3 protein. The table includes about 330,000 distinct CDR3 sequences, around 12% detected once. This clonotype turned up a few times. This CDR3 has 14 residues. Germline V lookup: CDR1 LNHDA, CDR2 SQIVND (reference sequence). Trimming pared 4 bases from V and 7 bases from J, leaving 17 bases between. The sample was also reused in another study, on yellow fever vaccine responses in identical twins.

V usage is TRBV19 and J usage is TRBJ2-7; D could derive from TRBD1 or TRBD2 (5 bases each). This receptor was identified in a woman under 30 in good health. Material: CD8+ T cells sorted from blood. This CDR3 reads CASSTNRDPEEQYF. The CDR3 DNA follows: TGTGCCAGTAGTACAAACCGGGACCCCGAAGAGCAGTACTTC.